The 20 T cell receptor beta chains listed next were all sequenced from one sample in a study of cytotoxic CD8 clonotypes in ibrutinib-treated CLL. Measured with immunoSEQ multiplex PCR; TCRdb has only the in-frame clones, and not every one. The sample has approximately 11,000 clones, approximately 67% seen once; the top ten hold roughly 27%. This specimen was PBMCs, taken before ibrutinib treatment. All receptors derive from a human donor with chronic lymphocytic leukemia.

The V and J genes are TRBV28 and TRBJ2-7, with D tentatively TRBD2 (5 bases). CDR3 length: 13 amino acids. The germline gives CDR1 MDHEN, CDR2 SYDVKM. Trimming took off 2 bases at V and 6 bases at J, with 11 bases between the two ends. CDR3 residues: CASSLGSRAEQYF. The CDR3 region has the DNA TGTGCCAGCAGTTTAGGGAGCCGTGCCGAGCAGTACTTC.

In this sample, this clone turned up a few times. The chain links TRBV19 to TRBJ2-3; 10 positions match TRBD2. Trimming took 2 bases from V and 1 from J; bases not matched to a gene: 0. Germline CDR1 is LNHDA and CDR2 is SQIVND (reference sequence). The CDR3 consists of 15 residues. CDR3 DNA: TGTGCCAGTAGTATACTAGCGGGGGGCACAGATACGCAGTATTTT. Translation: CASSILAGGTDTQYF.

The chain uses TRBV7-8 and TRBJ1-6, with D unclear. Germline V gene data show CDR1 as SGHVS and CDR2 as FQNEAQ. The CDR3 has 17 residues. Trimming cost V 5 bases and J 6 bases, with 20 bases left between them. This CDR3 is CASSLTSARLLNSPLHF. CDR3 DNA: TGTGCCAGCAGCCTGACCTCAGCCCGTCTCCTTAATTCACCCCTCCACTTT.

By proportion, this clone is medium-sized (0.01 to 0.1%). The chain joins TRBV29-1 to TRBJ1-3, with a possible D match to TRBD1 (6 bases). CDR1 and CDR2 (germline): SQVTM, ANQGSEA. V was pared by 5 bases and J by 0 bases, with 11 bases between. The CDR3 spans 14 residues. As DNA, the CDR3 is TGCAGCGTTTCCCGGACAGCCTCTGGAAACACCATATATTTT. Protein sequence: CSVSRTASGNTIYF. Full variable domain (rest looked up from reference TRBV29-1 and TRBJ1-3): SAVISQKPSRDICQRGTSLTIQCQVDSQVTMMFWYRQQPGQSLTLIATANQGSEATYESGFVIDKFPISRPNLTFSTLTVSNMSPEDSSIYLCSVSRTASGNTIYFGEGSWLTVV.

V usage is TRBV5-1 and J usage is TRBJ1-1; D remains ambiguous. The CDR3 consists of 13 residues. Trimming shortened V by 4 bases and J by 1 base, and 8 bases separated the two germline ends. Germline V gene data show CDR1 as SGHRS and CDR2 as YFSETQ. The CDR3, as DNA: TGCGCCAGCAGCCCGGACGGGAACACTGAAGCTTTCTTT. It yields the protein CASSPDGNTEAFF. Supplemented by reference TRBV5-1 and TRBJ1-1, the full variable domain reads KAGVTQTPRYLIKTRGQQVTLSCSPISGHRSVSWYQQTPGQGLQFLFEYFSETQRNKGNFPGRFSGRQFSNSRSEMNVSTLELGDSALYLCASSPDGNTEAFFGQGTRLTVV.

The rearrangement uses TRBV5-6 and TRBJ1-2; D may be TRBD1 (5 bases). This CDR3 has 12 residues. Germline CDR1 reads SGHDT; CDR2 reads YYEEEE. The V end lost 4 bases, the J end lost 7 bases, and 11 bases lay between the germline ends. Here the CDR3 reads CASSRLGVGYTF. The CDR3 bases are TGTGCCAGCAGCCGACTGGGGGTTGGCTACACCTTC. The variable domain in full, with the rest retrieved from reference TRBV5-6 and TRBJ1-2, is DAGVTQSPTHLIKTRGQQVTLRCSPKSGHDTVSWYQQALGQGPQFIFQYYEEEERQRGNFPDRFSGHQFPNYSSELNVNALLLGDSALYLCASSRLGVGYTFGSGTRLTVV.

The chain has TRBV4-2 and TRBJ2-3; tentative D call: TRBD2 (7 bases). The V end was cut by 0 bases, the J end by 6 bases, with 22 bases between. Germline V gene data show CDR1 as LGHNA and CDR2 as YNFKEQ. This CDR3 contains 18 residues. In nucleotides, the CDR3 is TGTGCCAGCAGCCAAGATCTAATGCGGGGGCCTCCTTGGGATACGCAGTATTTT. It yields the protein CASSQDLMRGPPWDTQYF.

The chain uses TRBV7-3 and TRBJ2-3; 14 bases fit TRBD2. The V gene end was trimmed by 5 bases and the J gene end by 1 base; junction bases not matched to a gene: 2. The CDR3 has 16 amino acids. Germline V gene lookup returns CDR1 SGHTA and CDR2 FQGTGA. The CDR3 protein is CASSRGLAGGTDTQYF. DNA of the CDR3: TGTGCCAGCAGCCGGGGACTAGCGGGGGGCACAGATACGCAGTATTTT.

The chain carries TRBV19 and TRBJ1-6, with TRBD1 identical over 8 bases. After removal of 5 bases from V and 0 bases from J, the junction contained 6 bases not matched to a gene. The germline CDR1 and CDR2 sequences are LNHDA and SQIVND (reference sequence). The CDR3 is 17 amino acids. The CDR3 DNA is TGTGCCAGTAGTCCTACCGGGACAGGCTCCTATAATTCACCCCTCCACTTT. Its protein is CASSPTGTGSYNSPLHF.

The CDR3 is CASSLSSGGEAFF. The CDR3 bases are TGTGCCAGCAGCTTATCCTCCGGGGGTGAAGCTTTCTTT. The V and J genes are TRBV7-9 and TRBJ1-1; D perhaps matches TRBD1 (5 bases). The CDR3 covers 13 residues. Trimming removed 2 bases from V and 7 bases from J, with 11 bases in between. Germline V gives CDR1 SEHNR, CDR2 FQNEAQ (reference sequence).

The gene calls are TRBV27 and TRBJ1-4; weak D call: TRBD1 (5 bases). Between the trimmed V and J ends, which lost 3 bases and 4 bases, there was a span of 21 bases. Looked up from germline, CDR1 is MNHEY and CDR2 is SMNVEV (reference sequence). This CDR3 is 18 amino acids long. The CDR3 spells CASSLRPGDLAGNEKLFF. CDR3 nucleotide sequence: TGTGCCAGCAGTTTGAGACCGGGGGATCTGGCGGGTAATGAAAAACTGTTTTTT.

This clone has more than one count but fewer than ten. J is TRBJ1-5 and V is TRBV10-2, with TRBD1 identical over 9 bases. Looked up from germline, CDR1 is WSHSY and CDR2 is SAAADI. V was pared by 5 bases and J by 2 bases, with 4 bases of the junction left unmatched. CDR3 length equals 15 residues. The chain's CDR3 is CASSSRDRGNQPQHF. The CDR3 nucleotides read TGCGCCAGCAGTAGCCGGGACAGGGGCAATCAGCCCCAGCATTTT.

This clone was recorded once. The chain couples TRBV7-2 to TRBJ2-3; 8 bases map to TRBD2. The CDR3 runs to 15 residues. The germline V gene has CDR1 SGHTA and CDR2 FQGNSA. Losses at the gene ends were 8 bases for V and 4 bases for J; bases not matched to a gene: 11. The chain's CDR3 is CASPRLTSVADTQYF. The CDR3 DNA follows: TGTGCCAGCCCGCGCCTGACTAGCGTGGCAGATACGCAGTATTTT.

About this clone: At one of its ends the junction is not consistent with the germline gene, which may arise from a read error. The chain has TRBV2 and TRBJ2-1, with 9 positions matching TRBD1. CDR1 and CDR2 from the germline V gene are SNHLY and FYNNEI. The CDR3 runs to 15 residues. Written as DNA, the CDR3 is TGTGCCAGCAGAGAAGGGACAGGGATGGGTCTGGAGCAGTTCTTC. Translated: CASREGTGMGLEQFF.

The chain links TRBV9 to TRBJ1-1, with D possibly matching TRBD1 (5 bases). This CDR3 region has 14 residues. The ends were cut back, 1 base at V and 4 bases at J, with 11 bases in the middle. Germline V gene sequence: CDR1 SGDLS, CDR2 YYNGEE. The CDR3 region is CASSVQGEATEAFF. CDR3 nucleotide sequence: TGTGCCAGCAGCGTACAGGGTGAAGCCACTGAAGCTTTCTTT.

CDR3 protein: CASSHTVDYGYTF. The CDR3 DNA is TGTGCCAGCAGCCACACAGTAGACTATGGCTACACCTTC. This chain links TRBV7-8 with TRBJ1-2; D unclear. CDR3 size: 13 residues. V lost 5 bases to trimming and J lost 3 bases, with 10 bases between them. CDR1 and CDR2 (germline): SGHVS, FQNEAQ.

This clone was seen once. CDR3 protein: CASSPGGGSNQPQHF. The CDR3 coding sequence is TGTGCCAGCTCCCCGGGTGGGGGTAGCAATCAGCCCCAGCATTTT. The J gene is TRBJ1-5, the V gene TRBV18; D possibly corresponds to TRBD1 (5 bases). V was pared by 6 bases and J by 0 bases, with 12 bases between. CDR1 is KGHSH, CDR2 LQKENI, per germline. This CDR3 region has 15 residues.

The rearrangement links TRBV11-2 to TRBJ1-4; D is ambiguous. CDR3 length equals 16 residues. Looked up from germline, CDR1 is SGHAT and CDR2 is FQNNGV. V was trimmed by 0 bases and J by 0 bases, leaving 8 bases between them. The CDR3 nucleotides read TGTGCCAGCAGCTTAGACAGGCCAGCAACTAATGAAAAACTGTTTTTT. Its translation: CASSLDRPATNEKLFF.

The chain's CDR3 is CASSLGTSGGARATNTQYF. CDR3 DNA: TGTGCCAGCAGCCTCGGGACTAGCGGGGGGGCTAGAGCGACGAATACGCAGTATTTT. The V gene is TRBV6-4, the J gene TRBJ2-3; 16 bases are a match to TRBD2. CDR1 is MRHNA, CDR2 SNTAGT, per germline. This CDR3 comprises 19 residues. J was trimmed by 7 bases and V by 6 bases; bases with no gene match: 16.

This rearrangement joins TRBV27 to TRBJ2-7; 7 bases line up with TRBD1. Germline CDR1 MNHEY, CDR2 SMNVEV (reference sequence). V was clipped by 3 bases and J by 1 base; unmatched bases: 0. The CDR3 totals 13 residues. CDR3 nucleotide sequence: TGTGCCAGCAGTTTGACAGGGTCCTACGAGCAGTACTTC. It yields the protein CASSLTGSYEQYF.